This is a list of T cell receptor beta chains from one sample in a study of OX40 agonist ivuxolimab in advanced cancers. Profiled with immunoSEQ multiplex PCR; TCRdb holds only in-frame clones, not every one. The table has some 10,000 clones, approximately 70% seen once. Sequences were derived from CD4+ or CD8+ T cells sorted from blood, sampled in a trial of the OX40 agonist ivuxolimab. These receptor sequences come from an adult with an advanced solid tumor such as melanoma, head and neck, liver or kidney cancer. Each CDR3 is given with its conserved first and last residue. The order of the fields is clone size, D gene, J gene, V gene, CDR3 DNA, CDR3 protein. A D gene is named only where the DNA matches it firmly. Clone size is stated in some rows and not others, as once, few, many or a class when expanded.

. | . | TRBJ2-6 | TRBV28 | TGTGCCAGCAGCTCCGGGCCGATGGGGGGGGCCAACGTCCTGACTTTC | CASSSGPMGGANVLTF
. | . | TRBJ1-2 | TRBV10-3 | TGTGCCACCGTCGGAACCGGGACACTGGGTCCTAACTATGGCTACACCTTC | CATVGTGTLGPNYGYTF
. | TRBD1 | TRBJ2-1 | TRBV15 | TGTGCCACCAGCAGAGATGTTGGGACAGTCGAGGGCTACAATGAGCAGTTCTTC | CATSRDVGTVEGYNEQFF
. | TRBD2 | TRBJ2-3 | TRBV19 | TGTGCCAGTAGTATACTAGCGGGAGGCCGGACAGATACGCAGTATTTT | CASSILAGGRTDTQYF
few | . | TRBJ2-1 | TRBV15 | TGTGCCACCAGCAGAGAATGGGGGGGGCTCCACAATGAGCAGTTCTTC | CATSREWGGLHNEQFF
. | TRBD1 | TRBJ1-1 | TRBV5-8 | TGTGCCAGCAACTTACAGGGGGCCTCAGCTTTCTTT | CASNLQGASAFF
. | . | TRBJ1-1 | TRBV6-6 | TGTGCCAGCAGTTACTCGAGTCTGAAGAACACTGAAGCTTTCTTT | CASSYSSLKNTEAFF
. | . | TRBJ2-1 | TRBV2 | TGTGCCAGCGTTGGGGGGCAGAGCTCCTACAATGAGCAGTTCTTC | CASVGGQSSYNEQFF
medium-sized | TRBD1 | TRBJ1-1 | TRBV5-1 | TGCGCCAGCAGCTGGGACAGGGGGATCATGAACACTGAAGCTTTCTTT | CASSWDRGIMNTEAFF
. | . | TRBJ2-3 | TRBV16 | TGTGCCAGCGCCTTCGGAGGGGTCGATACGCAGTATTTT | CASAFGGVDTQYF
. | . | TRBJ1-1 | TRBV7-8 | TGTGCCAGCAGCCCCGAGGGGGTGGGGAACACTGAAGCTTTCTTT | CASSPEGVGNTEAFF
. | . | TRBJ2-2 | TRBV4-2 | TGTGCCAGCAGCCAAGATGTGGCAGCGAGGGACACCGGGGAGCTGTTTTTT | CASSQDVAARDTGELFF
. | TRBD1 | TRBJ2-7 | TRBV11-2 | TGTGCCAGCAGCGAAGGCGGGACAGGGTCCTACGAGCAGTACTTC | CASSEGGTGSYEQYF
. | . | TRBJ1-1 | TRBV11-2 | TGTGCCAGCAGCTTAGGGCTGCATATTTCCTATGACAACACTGAAGCTTTCTTT | CASSLGLHISYDNTEAFF
once | TRBD2 | TRBJ2-1 | TRBV6-4 | TGTGCCAGCAGTGAAGATCTAGCGGGAGGGAATGAGCAGTTCTTC | CASSEDLAGGNEQFF
. | . | TRBJ1-5 | TRBV14 | TGTGCCAGCAGCCAGGAACAGGGCAGCAATCAGCCCCAGCATTTT | CASSQEQGSNQPQHF
. | . | TRBJ2-1 | TRBV5-1 | TGCGCCAGCAGCCCCGAACCAACAGGGTTTGGTTGGGATGAGCAGTTCTTC | CASSPEPTGFGWDEQFF
. | TRBD2 | TRBJ2-3 | TRBV6-5 | TGTGCCAGCAGTTACGGGACTAGCGTCGTACCGCAGTATTTT | CASSYGTSVVPQYF
. | TRBD1 | TRBJ2-1 | TRBV19 | TGTGCCAGTAGTATGGGACAGAGCTCCTACAATGAGCAGTTCTTC | CASSMGQSSYNEQFF
. | TRBD1 | TRBJ1-6 | TRBV4-2 | TGTGCCAGCAGCCAAGAAGACAGGGGGGGCTCCTATAATTCACCCCTCCACTTT | CASSQEDRGGSYNSPLHF
once | . | TRBJ2-7 | TRBV9 | TGTGCCAGCAGTTTCGAGGTATACGAGCAGTACTTC | CASSFEVYEQYF
. | TRBD2 | TRBJ2-1 | TRBV11-2 | TGTGCCAGCACCCTGGGGGGGAGCCGGGAGCAGTTCTTC | CASTLGGSREQFF
. | . | TRBJ2-1 | TRBV4-2 | TGTGCCAGCAGCCAAGATTCCCCTAGCGAGTTTGTAAATGAGCAGTTCTTC | CASSQDSPSEFVNEQFF
. | . | TRBJ1-1 | TRBV9 | TGTGCCAGCAGCGTTTCTTCGTCGGACGCCAGAACTGAAGCTTTCTTT | CASSVSSSDARTEAFF
. | . | TRBJ2-5 | TRBV18 | TGTGCCAGCTCACCCCGGGAGACCCAGTACTTC | CASSPRETQYF
few | . | TRBJ2-7 | TRBV19 | TGTGCCAGTAGTATAGTCCCGGACAGTCCCTCCTACGAGCAGTACTTC | CASSIVPDSPSYEQYF
medium-sized | . | TRBJ2-3 | TRBV5-6 | TGTGCCAGCAGCCCGGTGGATAGCGGACGTCCAGATACGCAGTATTTT | CASSPVDSGRPDTQYF
. | TRBD2 | TRBJ2-7 | TRBV10-1 | TGCGCCAGCAGTGGACTAGCGGGAGTGGGCGAGCAGTACTTC | CASSGLAGVGEQYF
. | TRBD2 | TRBJ2-1 | TRBV7-6 | TGTGCCAGCAGCTTAGGCGGGAGGGCCGGTCATGAGCAGTTCTTC | CASSLGGRAGHEQFF
medium-sized | . | TRBJ1-3 | TRBV7-9 | TGTGCCAGCAGCTTAGAGGTGACAGTTGGAAACACCATATATTTT | CASSLEVTVGNTIYF
. | TRBD1 | TRBJ1-3 | TRBV5-5 | TGTGCCAGCAGCCGGGACAGAGACTCTGGAAACACCATATATTTT | CASSRDRDSGNTIYF
once | TRBD2 | TRBJ2-3 | TRBV4-2 | TGTGCCAGCAGTGGGACTAGCGGCACAGATACGCAGTATTTT | CASSGTSGTDTQYF
few | . | TRBJ2-1 | TRBV4-2 | TGTGCCAGCAGCCAAGATCTAAGGAGTGAGCAGTTCTTC | CASSQDLRSEQFF
. | TRBD2 | TRBJ2-2 | TRBV27 | TGTGCCAGCAGCCTGGGACTAGCGGGAAGGAACGGGGAGCTGTTTTTT | CASSLGLAGRNGELFF
few | TRBD1 | TRBJ1-1 | TRBV13 | TGTGCCAGCAGCCTACAGACAGGGGGTTTGAGGACTGAAGCTTTCTTT | CASSLQTGGLRTEAFF
. | TRBD1 | TRBJ2-1 | TRBV27 | TGTGCCAGCAGTCTAGGGACAGGGCTTAATGAGCAGTTCTTC | CASSLGTGLNEQFF
. | . | TRBJ2-3 | TRBV7-6 | TGTGCCAGCAGCGTCCAGGGGAGAACAGATACGCAGTATTTT | CASSVQGRTDTQYF
. | . | TRBJ1-2 | TRBV6-9 | TGTGCCAGCAGTTACGGGGGGGAAGGCTACACCTTC | CASSYGGEGYTF